These T cell receptor beta chains were read from a single sample in a study of T cell responses to AZD1222 COVID-19 vaccine. Clones were sequenced by immunoSEQ multiplex PCR, and TCRdb holds only the in-frame ones, with some missing. The sample includes 130,000 or so clones, roughly 89% of them seen just once. This material consisted of peripheral blood, taken on day 0 of MenACWY control vaccination. The source is an adult in good health. CDR3s leave out the opening cysteine and the closing phenylalanine or tryptophan. Each record gives: clone size, V gene, J gene, CDR3 protein. Not every row has a clone size; where given, it reads once, few, many or a size class.

clone_size: .
v_call: TRBV9
j_call: TRBJ1-4
cdr3_aa: ASSAWGGELF

clone_size: .
v_call: TRBV5-4
j_call: TRBJ2-7
cdr3_aa: ASSDRGSSYEQY

clone_size: .
v_call: TRBV4-2
j_call: TRBJ2-7
cdr3_aa: ASSQGASAEWGEQY

clone_size: .
v_call: TRBV19
j_call: TRBJ2-7
cdr3_aa: ASSRDTVYEQY

clone_size: few
v_call: TRBV7-2
j_call: TRBJ2-7
cdr3_aa: ASSLGLAAVEQY

clone_size: .
v_call: TRBV6-5
j_call: TRBJ2-5
cdr3_aa: ASSYGDSETQY

clone_size: .
v_call: TRBV19
j_call: TRBJ2-5
cdr3_aa: ASRSPGAGGETQY

clone_size: .
v_call: TRBV28
j_call: TRBJ1-6
cdr3_aa: AGQGKNSPLH

clone_size: .
v_call: TRBV6-5
j_call: TRBJ1-2
cdr3_aa: ASSTKGGSYYGYT

clone_size: few
v_call: TRBV4-2
j_call: TRBJ2-2
cdr3_aa: ASSQGNTGELF

clone_size: .
v_call: TRBV5-1
j_call: TRBJ2-3
cdr3_aa: ASSLGGKGHTQY

clone_size: .
v_call: TRBV29-1
j_call: TRBJ2-2
cdr3_aa: SSPGATGELF

clone_size: medium-sized
v_call: TRBV7-9
j_call: TRBJ2-2
cdr3_aa: ASSPTSGPGELF

clone_size: .
v_call: TRBV7-6
j_call: TRBJ2-7
cdr3_aa: ASSGVRGVEQY

clone_size: .
v_call: TRBV7-9
j_call: TRBJ1-6
cdr3_aa: ASRQHETESSYNSPLH

clone_size: .
v_call: TRBV5-4
j_call: TRBJ1-2
cdr3_aa: ASSQGQDNYGYT

clone_size: .
v_call: TRBV5-6
j_call: TRBJ2-7
cdr3_aa: ASSHLGVGGSYEQY

clone_size: .
v_call: TRBV18
j_call: TRBJ2-7
cdr3_aa: ASSPSRDRAYEQY

clone_size: .
v_call: TRBV13
j_call: TRBJ2-7
cdr3_aa: ASRANRVVNEQY

clone_size: once
v_call: TRBV24-1
j_call: TRBJ2-2
cdr3_aa: ATSDLPGGELF

clone_size: .
v_call: TRBV5-6
j_call: TRBJ2-7
cdr3_aa: ASSLAGGAYEQY

clone_size: .
v_call: TRBV6-1
j_call: TRBJ1-5
cdr3_aa: ASSDLKGNSNQPQH

clone_size: few
v_call: TRBV18
j_call: TRBJ2-7
cdr3_aa: ASSPPTDPYEQY

clone_size: few
v_call: TRBV7-2
j_call: TRBJ1-3
cdr3_aa: ASSLPVGLTGNTIY

clone_size: .
v_call: TRBV30
j_call: TRBJ2-7
cdr3_aa: AWSSGGWDYEQY

clone_size: .
v_call: TRBV7-3
j_call: TRBJ2-1
cdr3_aa: ASSLRVGQGRQSSYNEQF

clone_size: .
v_call: TRBV27
j_call: TRBJ1-2
cdr3_aa: ASREAGGSYGYT

clone_size: .
v_call: TRBV3-1/TRBV3-2
j_call: TRBJ2-6
cdr3_aa: ASSQEFSSSGANVLT

clone_size: .
v_call: TRBV12-3/TRBV12-4
j_call: TRBJ2-7
cdr3_aa: ASSPPSSEQY

clone_size: .
v_call: TRBV6-5
j_call: TRBJ2-5
cdr3_aa: ASSYSGGRQETQY

clone_size: .
v_call: TRBV2
j_call: TRBJ1-3
cdr3_aa: ASSEYLVRGPSGNTIY

clone_size: .
v_call: TRBV6-1
j_call: TRBJ2-7
cdr3_aa: ASSEDGTGGYEQY

clone_size: .
v_call: TRBV28
j_call: TRBJ2-1
cdr3_aa: ASSLPSGRWF